This T cell receptor beta chain comes out of a study of technical replicates of blood from several donors. TCRdb keeps only in-frame clones here, not all; method: immunoSEQ multiplex PCR. The table lists tens of thousands of clones, about 83% of them singletons. There are 17 residues in the CDR3. The ends were cut back, 1 base at V and 2 bases at J, with 12 bases in the middle. Germline V gene sequence: CDR1 SGHTA, CDR2 FQGTGA. The source of this sequence is a human donor in good health. Some clones in this sample may be carry-over from other donors' samples. Sequenced material: PBMCs. V usage is TRBV7-3 and J usage is TRBJ1-6; perhaps TRBD1 as D (5 bases). CDR3 sequence: CASSLKGLGAYNSPLHF. In DNA, the CDR3 is TGTGCCAGCAGCTTAAAGGGGCTAGGGGCCTATAATTCACCCCTCCACTTT.